The sequence of this T cell receptor beta chain was determined in a study of blood T cell repertoires in COVID-19. Study-wide background: Sites in the United States, Italy and Spain provided acute and convalescent COVID-19 samples. PBMCs, B-cell-depleted T cells, or T cells were the source of the cDNA or gDNA that made up the material.

J lost 4 bases, V lost 2 bases, and 3 bases had no gene match. This CDR3 contains 13 residues. Looked up from germline, CDR1 is SQVTM and CDR2 is ANQGSEA. In the authors' methods: Amplified reference gene primers provided the basis for estimating nucleated cell counts. The table came from immunoSEQ multiplex PCR; TCRdb's copy has only in-frame clones and leaves some out. The V and J calls and the clone size are those of that table, but D and trimming were determined from the DNA. The sample carries around 40,000 clones, approximately 94% recorded once. The V and J genes are TRBV29-1 and TRBJ1-1; 8 bases line up with TRBD1. The receptor's source is a human donor with active COVID-19. The donor label of this sample is uncertain. Sequencing input: peripheral blood. In nucleotides, the CDR3 is TGCAGCGTTGAAACAGGGGGGGTCACTGAAGCTTTCTTT. Residues: CSVETGGVTEAFF.